The 5 T cell receptor beta chains reported below all come from one sample, sequenced in a study of OX40 agonist ivuxolimab in advanced cancers. Here immunoSEQ multiplex PCR was the method, and the copy in TCRdb shows in-frame clones only, minus some. The table includes about 36,000 clones, 88% detected once. The sequencing used CD4+ or CD8+ T cells sorted from blood, collected in a trial of the OX40 agonist ivuxolimab. The receptors were sampled from an adult with an advanced solid tumor such as melanoma, head and neck, liver or kidney cancer.

CDR3 in DNA: TGTGCCAGCAGCTTGGTGGGGACTCTAAGCACAGATACGCAGTATTTT. Encoded protein: CASSLVGTLSTDTQYF. The V call is TRBV5-4, the J call TRBJ2-3; perhaps TRBD2 as D (6 bases). The CDR3 is made up of 16 amino acids. V was cut by 0 bases and J by 0 bases, with 11 bases left in between. Germline V gene sequence: CDR1 SGHNT, CDR2 YYREEE (reference sequence).

The count of this clone is one. The CDR3 DNA is TGTGCCAGCAGTGGGAACTCGACAGGGCATCAGCCCCAGCATTTT. It codes for CASSGNSTGHQPQHF. The gene calls are TRBV25-1 and TRBJ1-5; 7 bases align to TRBD1. J was trimmed by 5 bases and V by 4 bases; bases with no gene match: 8. Per germline, CDR1 MGHDK and CDR2 SYGVNS. The CDR3 runs 15 residues.

V usage is TRBV2 and J usage is TRBJ2-2; possibly TRBD1 for D (5 bases). The V end was cut by 2 bases, the J end by 7 bases, with 14 bases between. The CDR3 contains 15 residues. Germline V gene data show CDR1 as SNHLY and CDR2 as FYNNEI. CDR3 DNA sequence: TGTGCCAGCAGTGAAAAGGGGTTGGACGGCGGGGAGCTGTTTTTT. It codes for CASSEKGLDGGELFF. The variable domain in full, with the rest retrieved from reference TRBV2 and TRBJ2-2, is EPEVTQTPSHQVTQMGQEVILRCVPISNHLYFYWYRQILGQKVEFLVSFYNNEISEKSEIFDDQFSVERPDGSNFTLKIRSTKLEDSAMYFCASSEKGLDGGELFFGEGSRLTVL.

The genes are TRBV9 and TRBJ2-5; possibly TRBD2 for D (6 bases). Trimming took 0 bases from V and 4 from J, leaving 10 bases between them. The CDR3 length is 14 residues. Germline loops: CDR1 SGDLS, CDR2 YYNGEE. The CDR3 here is CASSVEMGGETQYF. In nucleotides, the CDR3 is TGTGCCAGCAGCGTAGAAATGGGAGGAGAGACCCAGTACTTC.

The CDR3 region is CASSASGHPRYEQYF. As DNA, the CDR3 is TGTGCCAGTAGTGCCTCCGGGCACCCTCGGTACGAGCAGTACTTC. V is TRBV19 and J is TRBJ2-7; D gene ambiguous. Germline V gene sequence: CDR1 LNHDA, CDR2 SQIVND (reference sequence). V lost 5 bases and J 4 bases, leaving 18 bases between the germline ends. The CDR3 runs 15 residues.